What follows are 6 T cell receptor beta chains derived from one specimen sequenced in a study of T cell repertoires in cytomegalovirus infection. The antigens for these receptors are not known. TCRdb used MiXCR to reprocess the reads, holding one entry per CDR3 protein. The sample yields around 430,000 distinct CDR3 sequences, under 55% seen once. This specimen was cultured PBMCs, taken from culture after CMV antigen stimulation. The receptors derive from a human donor in good health (CMV status not recorded). Some clones in this sample may be carry-over from other donors' samples.

The rearrangement links TRBV6-6 to TRBJ2-7; 9 nucleotides match TRBD2. The CDR3 is 17 amino acids. With 4 bases clipped from V and 4 bases from J, the junction kept 14 bases outside the gene matches. Germline-derived CDR1 and CDR2 are MNHNY and SVGAGI (reference sequence). For the CDR3, the DNA is TGTGCCAGCAGTTCCACACCCGGTGCGGGAGGGAAGTACGAGCAGTACTTC. Protein: CASSSTPGAGGKYEQYF.

The chain employs TRBV6-1 and TRBJ1-1; D unresolved. Trimming took 2 bases from V and 0 from J, leaving 7 bases between them. The CDR3 sequence is 14 residues long. Germline CDR1 is MNHNS and CDR2 is SASEGT. The CDR3 spells CASSETTMNTEAFF. CDR3 sequence (DNA): TGTGCCAGCAGTGAAACGACTATGAACACTGAAGCTTTCTTT.

This clonotype was counted between two and nine times. The chain combines TRBV7-2 with TRBJ2-2; 9 nucleotides align to TRBD2. This CDR3 has 14 residues. J gave up 5 bases and V 5 bases, and 3 bases lay outside the gene matches. The germline gives CDR1 SGHTA, CDR2 FQGNSA. DNA of the CDR3: TGTGCCAGCAGCCCCCTAGCGGGGACCGGGGAGCTGTTTTTT. Translation gives CASSPLAGTGELFF.

This clonotype appeared many times. V usage is TRBV7-2 and J usage is TRBJ1-3; D is ambiguous. Germline assignment: CDR1 SGHTA and CDR2 FQGNSA. The V end lost 2 bases, the J end lost 4 bases, and 6 bases lay between the germline ends. This CDR3 is built from 13 residues. The CDR3 nucleotides are TGTGCCAGCAGCTTAAACTCAGGAAACACCATATATTTT. It is translated as CASSLNSGNTIYF.

This clonotype was counted many times. The rearrangement links TRBV7-2 to TRBJ1-5, with D perhaps matching TRBD1 (5 bases). Germline CDR1 SGHTA, CDR2 FQGNSA. Trimming stripped 5 bases from V and 6 bases from J, with 14 bases between. The CDR3 runs 14 residues. This CDR3 is CASSPRPGSQPQHF. For the CDR3, the DNA is TGTGCCAGCAGCCCAAGACCAGGGAGTCAGCCCCAGCATTTT.

This clonotype was observed a few times. The chain links TRBV7-2 to TRBJ2-3; D ambiguous. The CDR3 sequence is 12 residues long. Germline CDR1 SGHTA, CDR2 FQGNSA. V was clipped by 3 bases and J by 6 bases, with 7 bases between them. CDR3 amino acids: CASSFNVDTQYF. The CDR3 DNA follows: TGTGCCAGCAGCTTCAACGTTGATACGCAGTATTTT.